This TCR beta chain was profiled in a study of cytomegalovirus exposure and HLA in healthy donors (dated by TCRdb to about 2017). With respect to the entire study: An earlier analysis of some 620 of the donors reported about 300 Gb of sequence data and 100 million to 120 million unique TCR beta sequences obtained from about 170 million T cells. On average, roughly 250,000 unique TCR beta nucleotide sequences were sequenced per donor among some 420 genotyped donors of the cohort, with roughly 18% of those sequences being non-productive. A later genetic analysis took genome-wide SNP genotypes for about 55% of the roughly 670 donors and used that subset as a discovery cohort. The study was designed to test whether signatures of past pathogen exposure could be identified by cataloging public T cell receptors. In addition to the first cohort of around 670 subjects, a separate validation cohort of 130 or so different subjects was used. The later analysis used no new phenotypic data to find candidate immune exposures, relying instead on TCR beta sequences and their occurrence across donors. Both class I and class II loci were covered by HLA typing, at four-digit resolution. A later analysis re-examined previously published TCR beta repertoires from 500 to 700 donors and added high-resolution HLA genotyping to investigate patterns of TCR occurrence. An early release covering roughly 580 HLA-typed donors comprised 250 to 350 gigabases of sequencing data and approximately 80 million unique TCR sequences. To decide whether each TCR beta V gene segment behaved as functional or pseudogenic, an earlier analysis of some 580 of the donors relied on high-throughput TCR beta sequencing. Every repertoire in the discovery cohort had been generated on one and the same sequencing platform. Donor age, sex, ethnicity and CMV serostatus were compiled together with the repertoire data. Because of strong linkage in the cohort, roughly five DR-DQ haplotypes were treated as single units for association and clustering. High-throughput TCR immunosequencing, statistical association of individual TCRs with disease status, and machine learning were combined to predict cytomegalovirus infection status. Using immunosequencing, the study profiled T cell repertoires from roughly 650 subjects and related those repertoires to cytomegalovirus serostatus. Typing coverage differed by locus: A, B, C, DRB1 and DQB1 were typed in roughly 629-630 donors, DQA1 in around 500, DPA1 in roughly 590, and DPB1 in 450 to 490. Of the 300 to 500 genotyped donors, 75% to 85% were placed in the genetic ancestry cluster associated with self-reported Caucasian donors. Broad study findings and their caveats: This cohort had only TCR beta chains sequenced, and the lack of alpha or paired-chain data limited which features could be detected. A further reported finding was that TCR beta sequences accurately predicted the HLA-A and HLA-B alleles for most subjects in the first cohort. HLA typing was unavailable for some donors at each locus, so association tests used only the typed subset. Compared with the approximately 670-donor mean, donors in an Asian-associated ancestry cluster had fewer N-insertions in productive TCRs, according to a later genetic analysis. A few of the identified cytomegalovirus-associated TCR beta chains were confirmed in vitro to be specific for cytomegalovirus antigens. When HLA alleles, especially DR and DQ, strongly co-occurred, TCR associations were difficult to assign to individual alleles. The presence/absence analyses assumed that sequencing depth was roughly uniform across donors, and that assumption may not be true. According to a later analysis, most CMV-associated TCR beta chains appeared to be HLA-restricted, and the HLA associations seemed to be driven largely by CMV exposure. The study gave a list of 150 to 200 TCR beta chains associated with cytomegalovirus. Some IMGT-functional V segments, including TRBV6-2 and TRBV6-3, could not be told apart with the 87-base-pair reads, so those segments were excluded. A cluster of highly shared sequence variants was judged likely to be a technical artifact of the sequencing pipeline. An earlier analysis of 587 of the donors showed that most TCR beta V segments appeared in productive rearrangements either about 87% or about 30% of the time, which broadly matched IMGT annotations. A later analysis associated 17,000 or so TCR beta sequences with specific HLA alleles at a false discovery rate of 0.05. Because counts were too low, more than 15 rarely observed V segments, including chromosome 9 orphons, were excluded from the earlier analysis of several hundred of the donors. Compared with equally common non-associated chains, HLA-associated TCR beta chains in a later analysis were more clonally expanded and had lower generation probabilities. According to a later analysis, parvovirus B19, influenza, CMV and Epstein-Barr virus appeared linked to several top co-occurrence clusters. In a later genetic analysis, a missense DCLRE1C variant was associated with V-gene and J-gene trimming of TCR beta chains, and the association was replicated in an independent cohort. The only immune exposure information available for the cohort was CMV serostatus. Across donors, most TCR sequences were observed very rarely, whereas some public TCRs were present in many individuals. It was suggested by the authors that the approach could potentially be generalized to other disease states and immunological phenotypes. A later analysis found that TCR association rates varied across HLA loci, with DRB1 alleles showing the most associated TCRs and HLA-C alleles the fewest. Linkage disequilibrium might explain the correlated functional status among segregating V segments, but an unknown experimental factor could not be ruled out. Cytomegalovirus status was reported to be diagnosed by the classifier with high specificity and sensitivity in both the original and validation cohorts.

Comments on this clone: Its antigen remains unidentified. No quality values exist for individual bases; no much larger clone is one base distant.

In total, around 600 healthy bone marrow donors made up the cohort. At the time of sampling, all cohort members were nominally healthy, though unrecorded immune exposures were likely present. The donor was CMV seronegative and was included in the group of 352 seronegative cohort members. Every donor gave a peripheral blood sample, and the peripheral blood mononuclear cells from that sample were used for TCR beta sequencing. Genomic DNA extraction from the blood cell samples was performed with the Qiagen DNeasy Blood Extraction Kit. Trimming removed 6 bases from V and 2 bases from J, leaving 10 bases between the germline ends. In the germline V gene, CDR1 corresponds to MNHEY and CDR2 to SVGAGI. Reading from cysteine to phenylalanine, the CDR3 counts 13 amino acids. Here the CDR3 DNA is all that survives: 39 bases in frame from base 1. The method was the immunoSEQ multiplex PCR assay. For the multiplex PCR, a mixture combining 60 forward primers for TCR Vbeta segments and 13 reverse primers for TCR Jbeta segments was used. The CDR3 region of rearranged TCR beta genes was amplified from genomic DNA with a multiplex PCR assay. On the Illumina HiSeq System, the amplified TCR beta libraries were sequenced as 87-base-pair reads. Regarding the original processing steps: A later analysis counted around 72 million unique TCR beta chains across the 666 repertoires, and 10 million to 12 million of these chains were shared by at least two donors. To remove PCR and sequencing errors, raw reads were error-corrected and collapsed into unique sequences using a nearest-neighbor algorithm that merged closely related sequences. V, D and J gene segments were assigned by aligning CDR3 sequences to IMGT reference sequences. For a sequence to be retained, a match of at least six nucleotides to both a V gene segment and a J gene segment was required. A rearrangement was called productive if the CDR3 had no stop codons and remained in frame with V and J, and every other rearrangement was called non-productive. CDR3 was defined by IMGT convention, running from the second conserved V-encoded cysteine to the conserved J-encoded phenylalanine. The earlier analysis of about 590 of the donors excluded sequences that lacked an unambiguous match to a single V gene segment. An earlier analysis of fewer than 750 of the donors classified V segments as functional when productive rearrangements were above 56.7% and as segregating when the standard deviation between donors was above 5%. A statistical classification framework was built for diagnosing cytomegalovirus status from the catalog of TCR beta chain sequences. In a later analysis, V and J genes were assigned by comparing TCR nucleotide sequences against IMGT/GENE-DB human TR gene sequences. In a later analysis, CDR3 sequences and most-parsimonious VDJ recombination scenarios were assigned using the TCRdist pipeline. A later analysis defined each TCR beta chain by its CDR3 amino acid sequence plus V-gene family, and excluded reads lacking a unique V-gene family. In a later analysis, 450 to 600 highly shared, low-generation-probability nucleotide sequences were removed to address suspected cross-contamination and a sequencing artifact. In a later analysis, a clonal expansion index was calculated for each public chain from normalized within-repertoire ranks of inferred template counts. A later analysis computed generation probabilities with a VDJ recombination model fitted to out-of-frame rearrangements, and checked the results against IGoR. In a later analysis, TCR-TCR, TCR-HLA and TCR-CMV co-occurrence was scored with hypergeometric tests, and a repertoire-size bias correction was applied to TCR pairs. A later analysis estimated false discovery rates by permuting HLA or CMV assignments 20 times. A later analysis grouped co-occurring TCRs with DBSCAN, adding TCRdist sequence similarity when clustering within HLA-allele-positive subsets. Repertoires with fewer than 30,000 or more than 120,000 public chains, plus five repertoires with anomalous nucleotide sharing, were excluded from co-occurrence clustering. Not all clones reach the TCRdb copy of this immuneACCESS table, which keeps in-frame sequences only. Checked studies attribute under half of the gap to unresolved V genes and leave the rest unexplained. The V and J calls and the clone size are those of that table, but D and trimming were determined from the DNA. The sample includes about 130,000 clones, with approximately 75% observed a single time. The top ten constitute about 1% of the sample.

Rearrangement joined TRBV6-5 to TRBJ2-5; the D gene assignment is ambiguous. This clonotype was obtained from a male donor in good health and CMV-seronegative. Sequenced input: PBMCs. The CDR3 corresponds to CASRRQTQETQYF. The nucleotide sequence reads TGTGCCAGCAGAAGGCAGACACAAGAGACCCAGTACTTC.